The 25 T cell receptor beta chains reported below all come from one sample, sequenced in a study of blood T cell repertoires in COVID-19. The repertoire was sequenced with immunoSEQ multiplex PCR; TCRdb's copy has only in-frame clones and lacks some. The sample lists under 350,000 clones, about 89% seen once, with around 4.4% in the top ten. Sequenced input: peripheral blood. The receptors come from a middle-aged man with acute or convalescent COVID-19.

The chain employs TRBV9 and TRBJ2-1; TRBD2 agrees at 13 bases. Trimming cost V 3 bases and J 15 bases; bases outside gene matches: 12. Germline V gives CDR1 SGDLS, CDR2 YYNGEE. CDR3 length: 15 residues. The CDR3 region has the DNA TGTGCCAGCAGCGCCGCGGGGGGGACTAGCGGGGAGTGGTTCTTC. Its protein is CASSAAGGTSGEWFF. Supplemented by reference TRBV9 and TRBJ2-1, the full variable domain reads DSGVTQTPKHLITATGQRVTLRCSPRSGDLSVYWYQQSLDQGLQFLIQYYNGEERAKGNILERFSAQQFPDLHSELNLSSLELGDSALYFCASSAAGGTSGEWFFGPGTRLTVL.

The gene calls are TRBV7-9 and TRBJ2-2; D gene unclear. Looked up from germline, CDR1 is SEHNR and CDR2 is FQNEAQ (reference sequence). The length of the CDR3 is 13 residues. The V end was cut by 1 base, the J end by 6 bases, with 6 bases between. The CDR3: CASSLDGAGELFF. CDR3 sequence (DNA): TGTGCCAGCAGCTTAGACGGTGCCGGGGAGCTGTTTTTT.

This clone appeared a few times. The V gene is TRBV5-1, the J gene TRBJ1-1; perhaps TRBD1 as D (5 bases). The CDR3 totals 14 residues. CDR1 and CDR2 from the germline V gene are SGHRS and YFSETQ. Trimming left V 4 bases short and J 1 base short, with 11 bases between. This chain's CDR3 is CASSPVGGNTEAFF. The CDR3 bases are TGCGCCAGCAGCCCGGTGGGGGGGAACACTGAAGCTTTCTTT.

The chain carries TRBV4-1 and TRBJ2-7; tentative D call: TRBD1 (5 bases). Germline V gives CDR1 MGHRA, CDR2 YSYEKL. The CDR3 is made up of 16 amino acids. V dropped 0 bases and J dropped 3 bases, with 15 bases sitting between them. The CDR3 loop reads CASSQDPPQGYYEQYF. The DNA of the CDR3 is TGCGCCAGCAGCCAAGATCCCCCCCAGGGTTACTACGAGCAGTACTTC.

The V gene is TRBV7-9, the J gene TRBJ1-1; TRBD1 agrees at 8 bases. V shed 5 bases and J 11 bases; nucleotides not matched to a gene: 13. The CDR3 extends over 14 amino acids. Germline V gives CDR1 SEHNR, CDR2 FQNEAQ (reference sequence). The DNA for the CDR3 is TGTGCCAGCAGCACAACGACAGGGGTGTTAGGCGCTTTCTTT. Encoded protein: CASSTTTGVLGAFF.

The chain links TRBV6-6 to TRBJ2-3; a weak D match, TRBD2 (5 bases). There are 14 residues in the CDR3. V was shortened by 2 bases and J by 3 bases, with 9 bases between the two germline ends. CDR1 is MNHNY, CDR2 SVGAGI, per germline (reference sequence). The CDR3 DNA follows: TGTGCCAGCAGTTACAGGCTAGCTACAGATACGCAGTATTTT. Translating gives CASSYRLATDTQYF.

The chain employs TRBV7-9 and TRBJ2-3; 7 bases fit TRBD1. The germline V gene encodes CDR1 SEHNR and CDR2 FQNEAQ (reference sequence). The CDR3 totals 12 residues. The J segment lost 5 bases and the V segment lost 8 bases, leaving 4 bases of the junction unmatched. CDR3 region: CASGNRGDTQYF. As DNA, the CDR3 is TGTGCCAGCGGGAACAGGGGAGATACGCAGTATTTT.

The chain links TRBV12-5 to TRBJ1-2, with 7 bases that match TRBD1. Germline CDR1 and CDR2: LGHNT and FRNRAP. J gave up 1 base and V 7 bases, and 9 bases lay outside the gene matches. The CDR3 extends over 15 amino acids. CDR3 loop: CASAQVGTDNYGYTF. The CDR3 nucleotides are TGTGCTAGTGCCCAAGTAGGGACAGATAACTATGGCTACACCTTC.

The chain couples TRBV27 to TRBJ2-2, with 8 bases that match TRBD2. The length of the CDR3 is 20 residues. With V trimmed by 1 base and J by 4 bases, 17 bases remained unmatched. The germline CDR1 and CDR2 sequences are MNHEY and SMNVEV (reference sequence). CDR3 nucleotide sequence: TGTGCCAGCAGTTTATGCGTGCCTCGGGGGACCGGGGGGGGCACCGGGGAGCTGTTTTTT. Translating it yields CASSLCVPRGTGGGTGELFF.

This chain uses TRBV6-5 with TRBJ2-7, with TRBD2 matching over 8 bases. Germline CDR1 and CDR2: MNHEY and SVGAGI. With V trimmed by 7 bases and J by 7 bases, 12 bases remained unmatched. This CDR3 spans 14 amino acids. This chain's CDR3 is CASNRRTSPWEQYF. CDR3 DNA sequence: TGTGCCAGCAACCGAAGGACTAGCCCCTGGGAGCAGTACTTC.

This clone has just a few counts. This chain uses TRBV27 with TRBJ2-7, with a tentative D call TRBD1 (6 bases). Trimming left V 5 bases short and J 3 bases short, with 17 bases between. The CDR3 loop spans 15 amino acids. CDR1 is MNHEY and CDR2 is SMNVEV in the germline V gene (reference sequence). The CDR3 DNA is TGTGCCAGCAGTAGAACACTACAGGGTGGCTACGAGCAGTACTTC. As protein: CASSRTLQGGYEQYF.

V and J are TRBV4-1 and TRBJ2-1; maybe TRBD2 (7 bases). V was pared by 1 base and J by 2 bases, with 12 bases between. Germline V gene sequence: CDR1 MGHRA, CDR2 YSYEKL. The CDR3 contains 16 residues. CDR3 residues: CASSQAGGRTYNEQFF. The CDR3 DNA sequence: TGCGCCAGCAGCCAAGCGGGGGGCCGGACCTACAATGAGCAGTTCTTC.

The chain combines TRBV7-9 with TRBJ2-3; 8 nucleotides align to TRBD1. This CDR3 is built from 15 residues. J lost 0 bases, V lost 5 bases, and 4 bases had no gene match. Germline V CDR1 and CDR2: SEHNR, FQNEAQ (reference sequence). The CDR3 loop reads CASSPGQASTDTQYF. The DNA of the CDR3 is TGTGCCAGCAGCCCGGGACAGGCTAGCACAGATACGCAGTATTTT. Combining the CDR3 with reference TRBV7-9 and TRBJ2-3 gives the whole variable domain DTGVSQNPRHKITKRGQNVTFRCDPISEHNRLYWYRQTLGQGPEFLTYFQNEAQLEKSRLLSDRFSAERPKGSFSTLEIQRTEQGDSAMYLCASSPGQASTDTQYFGPGTRLTVL.

The rearrangement joins TRBV19 to TRBJ1-6; the match to TRBD1 covers 7 bases. Germline loops: CDR1 LNHDA, CDR2 SQIVND (reference sequence). With 4 bases clipped from V and 9 bases from J, the junction kept 3 bases outside the gene matches. This CDR3 is 13 amino acids long. In DNA form, the CDR3 reads TGTGCCAGTAGTAGCCAGGGGGTTTCACCCCTCCACTTT. Protein: CASSSQGVSPLHF.

This rearrangement joins TRBV27 to TRBJ1-5, with D unresolved. Trimming removed 6 bases from V and 5 bases from J, with 11 bases in between. The length of the CDR3 is 13 residues. CDR1 and CDR2 (germline): MNHEY, SMNVEV (reference sequence). The CDR3 region has the DNA TGTGCCAGCAGCTTTATCGGGTATCAGCCCCAGCATTTT. Amino acid sequence: CASSFIGYQPQHF.

The chain employs TRBV9 and TRBJ1-1; D is possibly TRBD1 (5 bases). The length of the CDR3 is 16 residues. Per germline, CDR1 SGDLS and CDR2 YYNGEE. Trimming removed 0 bases from V and 0 bases from J, with 12 bases in between. In DNA form, the CDR3 reads TGTGCCAGCAGCGTAGTGGGAGGGGAGATGAACACTGAAGCTTTCTTT. Translation: CASSVVGGEMNTEAFF.

V and J are TRBV5-4 and TRBJ2-7; D remains ambiguous. Between the trimmed V and J ends, which lost 3 bases and 7 bases, there was a span of 14 bases. The CDR3 is 13 amino acids. Per the germline V gene, CDR1 is SGHNT and CDR2 is YYREEE (reference sequence). The CDR3 region has the DNA TGTGCCAGCAGCTACCAAGTCCCCAGTGAGCAGTACTTC. Translation: CASSYQVPSEQYF.

This chain uses TRBV18 with TRBJ1-2, with 10 bases aligning to TRBD1. Germline lookup yields CDR1 KGHSH and CDR2 LQKENI. The length of the CDR3 is 12 residues. The J segment lost 12 bases and the V segment lost 5 bases, leaving 6 bases of the junction unmatched. The CDR3 bases are TGTGCCAGCTCAGCTGGGACAGGGGATAACACCTTC. This encodes CASSAGTGDNTF.

V usage is TRBV7-5 and J usage is TRBJ1-2; the table gives TRBD1 as D, unverified against the DNA. TRBV7-5 is tagged as a pseudogene. The CDR3 has 14 amino acids. CDR3 nucleotides: TGTGCCAGAAGCTTACAGGAACACCCCTATGGCTACACCTTC. This gives the protein CARSLQEHPYGYTF.

The chain uses TRBV3-1 (or the pseudogene TRBV3-2) and TRBJ1-6; D remains ambiguous. This CDR3 is 13 amino acids long. The V end was cut by 5 bases, the J end by 7 bases, with 9 bases between. Germline assignment: CDR1 LGHDT and CDR2 YNNKEL (reference sequence). The CDR3, as DNA: TGTGCCAGCAGCGTCAAGGAGAATTCACCCCTCCACTTT. Protein sequence: CASSVKENSPLHF.

The rearrangement joins TRBV7-6 to TRBJ1-2, with D uncertain. V was shortened by 2 bases and J by 2 bases, with 12 bases between the two germline ends. The CDR3 is 15 residues long. Germline CDR1 and CDR2: SGHVS and FNYEAQ. CDR3 region: CASSLKRTGNYGYTF. Written as DNA, the CDR3 is TGTGCCAGCAGCTTAAAACGGACGGGGAACTATGGCTACACCTTC.

This clone showed up many times. The chain links TRBV6-4 to TRBJ1-2, with 7 bases aligning to TRBD1. Germline CDR1 reads MRHNA; CDR2 reads SNTAGT. The CDR3 has 13 amino acids. V dropped 5 bases and J dropped 6; count of bases not matched to a gene: 6. DNA of the CDR3: TGTGCCAGCAGTTCACAGGGGTTGCATGGCTACACCTTC. Its protein product is CASSSQGLHGYTF.

The chain carries TRBV18 and TRBJ1-2, with D tentatively TRBD1 (5 bases). CDR3 length: 14 amino acids. Germline CDR1 and CDR2: KGHSH and LQKENI. Trimming left V 2 bases short and J 0 bases short, with 7 bases between. The CDR3: CASSPTGANYGYTF. The CDR3 DNA reads as TGTGCCAGCTCACCAACAGGAGCTAACTATGGCTACACCTTC.

On this clone itself: Other DNA sequences in this specimen translate into the identical CDR3. V and J are TRBV10-3 and TRBJ1-3; a possible D gene is TRBD1 (6 bases). This CDR3 is built from 12 residues. Germline V gene lookup returns CDR1 ENHRY and CDR2 SYGVKD. Between the trimmed V and J ends, which lost 8 bases and 3 bases, there was a span of 8 bases. CDR3 nucleotides: TGTGCCATCCGAGGGGGTGGAAACACCATATATTTT. Its protein is CAIRGGGNTIYF.

The chain combines TRBV28 with TRBJ1-1; D is perhaps TRBD1 (5 bases). V lost 6 bases, J lost 8 bases, and 13 bases lay in between. Germline V gene lookup returns CDR1 MDHEN and CDR2 SYDVKM. CDR3 length: 12 residues. Here the CDR3 reads CASSFRVGEAFF. The CDR3 DNA reads TGTGCCAGCAGCTTCAGGGTTGGCGAAGCTTTCTTT. Using reference TRBV28 and TRBJ1-1 for the parts outside the CDR3, the full variable domain is DVKVTQSSRYLVKRTGEKVFLECVQDMDHENMFWYRQDPGLGLRLIYFSYDVKMKEKGDIPEGYSVSREKKERFSLILESASTNQTSMYLCASSFRVGEAFFGQGTRLTVV.